This passage covers 2 T cell receptor beta chains from one sample sequenced in a study of blood T cell repertoires in COVID-19 (dated by TCRdb to the early 2020s). Library generation was performed with the immunoSEQ multiplex PCR assay. Entries here come from immuneACCESS through TCRdb and include only in-frame sequences with V and J called. Some clones fail to appear in such tables; in the studies checked, an unresolved V gene covers under half of the shortfall, and the cause of the remainder is unknown. This sample lists 250,000 to 350,000 clones; about 81% were detected once. The ten largest clones represent over 1.3% of the sample. Specimen: peripheral blood. The receptors originated from a human donor with COVID-19, enrolled during active disease. The donor label of this sample is uncertain.

This clone was seen a handful of times. The chain employs TRBV6-6 and TRBJ1-5; 12 bases are shared with TRBD1. This CDR3 has 16 amino acids. V lost 6 bases to trimming and J lost 5 bases; unmatched junction nucleotides: 8. The germline CDR1 and CDR2 sequences are MNHNY and SVGAGI (reference sequence). The CDR3 here is CASRPPGQGAHQPQHF. In DNA, the CDR3 is TGTGCCAGCAGACCACCGGGACAGGGGGCTCATCAGCCCCAGCATTTT.

The V and J genes are TRBV28 and TRBJ2-7, with a weak D call TRBD1 (6 bases). V lost 6 bases, J lost 3 bases, and 9 bases lay in between. The CDR3 extends over 12 amino acids. From germline, CDR1 is MDHEN and CDR2 SYDVKM. The CDR3 sequence: CASRQGNYEQYF. CDR3 sequence (DNA): TGTGCCAGCAGGCAGGGGAACTACGAGCAGTACTTC.